A selection of T cell receptor beta chains follows, all from one sample in a study of preoperative IRX-2 immunotherapy in early breast cancer. Repertoires were generated with immunoSEQ multiplex PCR, while TCRdb's copy carries only in-frame clones and drops some. The top ten hold approximately 9% of the sample, which has under 30,000 clones, 80% to 90% seen once. Sequences were derived from tumor tissue, sampled after IRX-2 immunotherapy. All receptors come from a human donor with breast cancer. Both conserved end residues are part of each CDR3. Each record gives: V gene, J gene, D gene, clone size, CDR3 DNA, CDR3 protein. The D gene is left open where the match is weak. Only part of the rows carry a size: once, few, many, or a class if the clone is expanded.

TRBV5-1	TRBJ2-3	TRBD1	NA	TGCGCCAGCAGCCCGGACAGGGGCCCCACAGATACGCAGTATTTT	CASSPDRGPTDTQYF
TRBV5-8	TRBJ2-6	NA	NA	TGTGCCAGCAGCTTTATTGGACTCCGCTCTGGGGCCAACGTCCTGACTTTC	CASSFIGLRSGANVLTF
TRBV6-5	TRBJ1-1	NA	NA	TGTGCCAGCAGTTATTTCGGGGAAGCTTTCTTT	CASSYFGEAFF
TRBV2	TRBJ1-5	NA	NA	TGTGCCAGCAGTGAACCTAATCAGCCCCAGCATTTT	CASSEPNQPQHF
TRBV28	TRBJ2-7	NA	NA	TGTGCCAGCAGTTTAACAGGAGGACTCTACGAGCAGTACTTC	CASSLTGGLYEQYF
TRBV7-2	TRBJ2-3	NA	NA	TGTGCCAGCAGCTTGGGGCGGGCCCGTCAAGCACAGTATTTT	CASSLGRARQAQYF
TRBV5-1	TRBJ2-3	NA	NA	TGCGCCAGCAGCTTCGCCCAGGGATACACAGATACGCAGTATTTT	CASSFAQGYTDTQYF
TRBV19	TRBJ1-2	TRBD1	NA	TGTGCCAGTAGTAAAATTTGGGTGGGAGACAGGGGGCGAAACTATGGCTACACCTTC	CASSKIWVGDRGRNYGYTF
TRBV5-1	TRBJ2-1	NA	NA	TGCGCCAGCAGCTTGGACAGGGTAGGCAATGAGCAGTTCTTC	CASSLDRVGNEQFF
TRBV7-8	TRBJ2-1	TRBD2	NA	TGTGCCAGCAGCCTGGAGCTAGCGGGACTCAATGAGCAGTTCTTC	CASSLELAGLNEQFF
TRBV2	TRBJ2-3	NA	NA	TGTGCCAGCAGTTTTGGCGGGGCGGCAGATACGCAGTATTTT	CASSFGGAADTQYF
TRBV4-2	TRBJ2-7	TRBD1	NA	TGTGCCAGCAGCCAAGATAGCCAGGGGGAAAACGAGCAGTACTTC	CASSQDSQGENEQYF
TRBV7-2	TRBJ2-7	NA	NA	TGTGCCAGCATCCCCCGGGACCCCCCCTACGAGCAGTACTTC	CASIPRDPPYEQYF
TRBV7-2	TRBJ2-1	NA	once	TGTGCCAGCAGCTTAGATAGCTCGAGCTCCTACAATGAGCAGTTCTTC	CASSLDSSSSYNEQFF
TRBV9	TRBJ2-1	TRBD2	NA	TGTGCCAGCAGACCGGGGGAAGAAAGCGGGAGATATAATGAGCAGTTCTTC	CASRPGEESGRYNEQFF
TRBV29-1	TRBJ2-1	TRBD2	NA	TGCAGCGTTGGGACTAGCGGGGGATACAATGAGCAGTTCTTC	CSVGTSGGYNEQFF
TRBV7-2	TRBJ2-3	TRBD2	few	TGTGCCAGCAGCCCCGGGGGGGGGATTACTGGCACAGATACGCAGTATTTT	CASSPGGGITGTDTQYF
TRBV29-1	TRBJ1-5	TRBD1	NA	TGCAGCGTGGCCACAGGGGGTTCGGGCAATCAGCCCCAGCATTTT	CSVATGGSGNQPQHF
TRBV4-1	TRBJ2-7	TRBD2	NA	TGCGCCAGCAGCCGTCTTCTTGGCGGGGGGGCCCGGGAGCAGTACTTC	CASSRLLGGGAREQYF
TRBV18	TRBJ2-1	TRBD1	NA	TGTGCCAGCTCATCGTGGACAGGGTCTAATGAGCAGTTCTTC	CASSSWTGSNEQFF
TRBV28	TRBJ2-2	TRBD2	NA	TGTGCCAGCACTCTCCGTCCGGGGGGAGGCTGGACCGGGGAGCTGTTTTTT	CASTLRPGGGWTGELFF
TRBV11-2	TRBJ2-7	NA	NA	TGTGCCAGCAGCTTAGGCAGCCCCTACGAGCAGTACTTC	CASSLGSPYEQYF
TRBV19	TRBJ1-2	TRBD1	NA	TGTGCCAGTAATTCAGGGGGCGCTGGGTATGGCTACACCTTC	CASNSGGAGYGYTF
TRBV5-1	TRBJ2-5	NA	NA	TGCGCCAGCAGCTTGGGTGGAGGCCAAGAGACCCAGTACTTC	CASSLGGGQETQYF
TRBV15	TRBJ2-2	NA	NA	TGTGCCACCAGCAGAGACCGTGACACCGGGGAGCTGTTTTTT	CATSRDRDTGELFF
TRBV7-9	TRBJ2-5	TRBD1	NA	TGTGCCAGCAGCTCAAATCAGGGGGCGCCTGAGACCCAGTACTTC	CASSSNQGAPETQYF
TRBV18	TRBJ2-7	NA	once	TGTGCCAGCTCACCACGACTGGACGGATCCTACGAGCAGTACTTC	CASSPRLDGSYEQYF
TRBV29-1	TRBJ1-1	NA	NA	TGCAGCGTTAGAAAACGGATGAACACTGAAGCTTTCTTT	CSVRKRMNTEAFF
TRBV4-3	TRBJ2-2	NA	NA	TGCGCCAGCAGCCAAGAGACAGCCTTTGGCACCGGGGAGCTGTTTTTT	CASSQETAFGTGELFF
TRBV27	TRBJ1-1	NA	NA	TGTGCCAGCAGTTTAATAGGCCGCCCGATGAACACTGAAGCTTTCTTT	CASSLIGRPMNTEAFF
TRBV19	TRBJ2-7	TRBD1	once	TGTGCCAGTACACAGGGGCGCGAGCAGTACTTC	CASTQGREQYF
TRBV10-1	TRBJ1-6	NA	NA	TGCGCCAGCTCCGGGAGCTCAAATTCACCCCTCCACTTT	CASSGSSNSPLHF
TRBV28	TRBJ1-5	NA	NA	TGTGCCAGCAGTTTGCCGTATCAGCCCCAGCATTTT	CASSLPYQPQHF
TRBV5-1	TRBJ2-3	TRBD2	NA	TGCGCCAGCAGCGTCGGGACTAGCGGGACAGATACGCAGTATTTT	CASSVGTSGTDTQYF
TRBV19	TRBJ2-6	NA	NA	TGTGCCAGTAGTAGGGTGGGCAGCTCTGGGGCCAACGTCCTGACTTTC	CASSRVGSSGANVLTF
TRBV28	TRBJ2-1	TRBD2	NA	TGTGCCAGCAGTCGGACTAGCGGCGATTACAATGAGCAGTTCTTC	CASSRTSGDYNEQFF
TRBV4-1	TRBJ2-1	NA	NA	TGCGCCAGCAGCCAAGACCCGGCTGGCAGGGTCAATGAGCAGTTCTTC	CASSQDPAGRVNEQFF
TRBV7-2	TRBJ2-3	NA	once	TGTGCCAGCAGCTTAGGGGGGGGCGGCCCAGATACGCAGTATTTT	CASSLGGGGPDTQYF
TRBV11-2	TRBJ1-5	NA	NA	TGTGCCAGCAGCGACGGGAGAATTCAGCCCCAGCATTTT	CASSDGRIQPQHF
TRBV2	TRBJ2-3	NA	NA	TGTGCCAGCAGGGCCAGCTTCACAGATACGCAGTATTTT	CASRASFTDTQYF
TRBV28	TRBJ2-7	NA	NA	TGTGCCAGCAGTTTTTCAGGGTCAACCTACGAGCAGTACTTC	CASSFSGSTYEQYF
TRBV28	TRBJ1-1	NA	few	TGTGCCACAGCGAGGGCGAACACTGAAGCTTTCTTT	CATARANTEAFF
TRBV2	TRBJ1-1	NA	NA	TGTGCCAGCAGTGAACAGGGGATCCTGAACACTGAAGCTTTCTTT	CASSEQGILNTEAFF
TRBV14	TRBJ1-1	NA	NA	TGTGCCAGCAGCCAAGAATTGTACACTGAAGCTTTCTTT	CASSQELYTEAFF
TRBV19	TRBJ2-7	NA	NA	TGTGCCAGTTCCCAGTCGGGATTTGTTTCCTACGAGCAGTACTTC	CASSQSGFVSYEQYF
TRBV2	TRBJ1-1	TRBD1	NA	TGTGCCAGCAGTGAACGATCCCCTTTCGGACAGGGGTTGAACACTGAAGCTTTCTTT	CASSERSPFGQGLNTEAFF
TRBV5-8	TRBJ1-5	NA	NA	TGTGCCAGCAGCGCCGGCCCGAGATGGCCCCAGCATTTT	CASSAGPRWPQHF
TRBV12-5	TRBJ2-5	NA	NA	TGTGCTAGTGGAGACAGTCTGTACCAAGAGACCCAGTACTTC	CASGDSLYQETQYF
TRBV6-5	TRBJ2-3	TRBD2	NA	TGTGCCAGCAGTTACGCGACTAGCGGGGGGGCAGATACGCAGTATTTT	CASSYATSGGADTQYF
TRBV28	TRBJ2-1	TRBD2	NA	TGTGCCAGCACTATACAGGGACTAGCGGGAGCCAGCAATGAGCAGTTCTTC	CASTIQGLAGASNEQFF
TRBV19	TRBJ2-2	TRBD2	NA	TGTGCCAGTAGTATAACTAGCGGGACGAACACCGGGGAGCTGTTTTTT	CASSITSGTNTGELFF
TRBV15	TRBJ1-3	TRBD1	NA	TGTGCCACCAGCAGAGACCCGACAGGGGGTGGCACAAACACCATATATTTT	CATSRDPTGGGTNTIYF
TRBV9	TRBJ2-7	TRBD2	NA	TGTGCCAGCAGCTCCGGACTAGCGGGAGATTTAATTACCTACGAGCAGTACTTC	CASSSGLAGDLITYEQYF
TRBV7-9	TRBJ1-2	NA	NA	TGTGCCAGCAGCCCGGGGGGGGTGGAAGGCTACACCTTC	CASSPGGVEGYTF
TRBV5-1	TRBJ2-3	TRBD2	NA	TGCGCCAGCAGCTTTGATGTAGCGGGGAAAGATACGCAGTATTTT	CASSFDVAGKDTQYF
TRBV9	TRBJ1-4	NA	NA	TGTGCCAGCAGCGTCGGGGGGTCTGCAACTAATGAAAAACTGTTTTTT	CASSVGGSATNEKLFF